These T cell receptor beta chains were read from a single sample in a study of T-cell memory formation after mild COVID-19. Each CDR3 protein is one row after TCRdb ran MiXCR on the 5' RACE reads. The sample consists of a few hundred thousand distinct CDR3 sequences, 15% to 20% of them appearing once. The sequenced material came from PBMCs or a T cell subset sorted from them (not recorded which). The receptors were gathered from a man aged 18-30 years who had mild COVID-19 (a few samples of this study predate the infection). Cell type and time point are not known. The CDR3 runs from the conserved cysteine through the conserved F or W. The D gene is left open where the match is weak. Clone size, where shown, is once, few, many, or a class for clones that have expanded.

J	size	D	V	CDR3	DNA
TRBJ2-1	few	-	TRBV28	CASIGDEQFF	TGTGCCAGCATAGGCGATGAGCAGTTCTTC
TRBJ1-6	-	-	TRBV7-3	CASSLGDFGSPLHF	TGTGCCAGCAGCTTAGGGGATTTTGGGTCACCCCTCCACTTT
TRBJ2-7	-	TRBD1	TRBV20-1	CSAPKQGWEQYF	TGCAGTGCACCGAAACAGGGGTGGGAGCAGTACTTC
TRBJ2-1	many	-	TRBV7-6	CASSAHVWGRSYNEQFF	TGTGCCAGCAGCGCCCACGTATGGGGGAGGTCCTACAATGAGCAGTTCTTC
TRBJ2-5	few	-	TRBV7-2	CASSTSQRETQYF	TGTGCCAGCAGTACTAGCCAAAGGGAGACCCAGTACTTC
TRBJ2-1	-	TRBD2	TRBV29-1	CSVGTSGYNEQFF	TGCAGCGTGGGGACTAGCGGCTACAATGAGCAGTTCTTC
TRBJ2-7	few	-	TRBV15	CATSRDHGSYEQYF	TGTGCCACCAGCAGAGATCATGGGTCCTACGAGCAGTACTTC
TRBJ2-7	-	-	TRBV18	CASSRANEQYF	TGTGCCAGCTCACGGGCTAACGAGCAGTACTTC
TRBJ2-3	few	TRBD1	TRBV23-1	CASSSDRVRTDTQYF	TGCGCCAGCTCCTCGGACAGGGTGCGCACAGATACGCAGTATTTT
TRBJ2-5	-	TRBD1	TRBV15	CATSPRTGVETQYF	TGTGCCACCAGCCCACGGACAGGGGTGGAGACCCAGTACTTC
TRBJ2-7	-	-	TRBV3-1	CASSQERGWSYEQYF	TGTGCCAGCAGCCAAGAAAGAGGGTGGAGCTACGAGCAGTACTTC
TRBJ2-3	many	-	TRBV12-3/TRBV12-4	CASSFQGYQDTQYF	TGTGCCAGCAGTTTTCAGGGATACCAAGATACGCAGTATTTT
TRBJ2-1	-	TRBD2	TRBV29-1	CSVEDSAGGVTEQFF	TGCAGCGTTGAAGATTCAGCGGGGGGCGTGACTGAGCAGTTCTTC
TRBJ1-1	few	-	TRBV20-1	CSARDTGFLSRAFF	TGCAGTGCTAGAGACACAGGGTTCCTGTCCCGGGCTTTCTTT
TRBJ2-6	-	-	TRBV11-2	CASSLDLAGSGANVLTF	TGTGCCAGCAGCTTAGATCTCGCGGGCTCTGGGGCCAACGTCCTGACTTTC
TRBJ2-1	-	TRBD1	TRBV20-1	CSARGPTGDEQFF	TGCAGTGCTAGAGGCCCGACAGGGGATGAGCAGTTCTTC
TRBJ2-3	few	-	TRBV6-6	CASSASDTQYF	TGTGCCAGCAGTGCTTCAGATACGCAGTATTTT
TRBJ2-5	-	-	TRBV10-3	CAISELKETQYF	TGTGCCATCAGTGAGTTAAAAGAGACCCAGTACTTC
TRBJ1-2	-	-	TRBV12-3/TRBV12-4	CASSLDNNYGYTF	TGTGCCAGCAGTTTGGACAATAACTATGGCTACACCTTC
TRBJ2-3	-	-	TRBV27	CASRRRPWAEDTQYF	TGTGCCAGCAGACGTAGGCCTTGGGCAGAAGATACGCAGTATTTT
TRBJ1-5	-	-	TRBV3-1	CASSQVQGIQPQHF	TGTGCCAGCAGCCAAGTGCAGGGTATTCAGCCCCAGCATTTT
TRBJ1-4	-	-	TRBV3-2	CASSQGRDGPTNEKLFF	TGTGCCAGCAGCCAAGGTAGGGACGGACCAACTAATGAAAAACTGTTTTTT
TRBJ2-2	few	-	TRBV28	CASVPGKNTGELFF	TGTGCCAGCGTTCCGGGGAAGAACACCGGGGAGCTGTTTTTT
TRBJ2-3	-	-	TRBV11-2	CASSRNREGLTDTQYF	TGTGCCAGCAGCCGAAACAGGGAAGGATTAACAGATACGCAGTATTTT
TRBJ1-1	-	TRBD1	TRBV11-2	CASSFPFGQAQAEAFF	TGTGCCAGCAGCTTCCCTTTCGGACAGGCTCAGGCGGAAGCTTTCTTT
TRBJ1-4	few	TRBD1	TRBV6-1	CASSDSGQGDEKLFF	TGTGCCAGCAGTGATAGTGGACAGGGGGATGAAAAACTGTTTTTT
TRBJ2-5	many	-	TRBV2	CATHGASQETQYF	TGTGCCACTCATGGGGCTAGTCAAGAGACCCAGTACTTC
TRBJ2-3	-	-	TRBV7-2	CASSGTFASTDTQYF	TGTGCCAGCAGCGGGACTTTTGCTAGCACAGATACGCAGTATTTT
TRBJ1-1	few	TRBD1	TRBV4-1	CASSQDWGLGTGATEAFF	TGCGCCAGCAGCCAAGATTGGGGATTAGGGACAGGGGCCACTGAAGCTTTCTTT
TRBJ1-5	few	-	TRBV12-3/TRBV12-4	CASIDGTASGPQHF	TGTGCCAGCATCGATGGGACGGCCTCTGGGCCCCAGCATTTT
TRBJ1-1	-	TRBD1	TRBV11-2	CASSLIVGQGANTEAFF	TGTGCCAGCAGCCTAATCGTAGGACAGGGGGCTAACACTGAAGCTTTCTTT
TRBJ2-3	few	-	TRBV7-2	CASSLTGYTDTQYF	TGTGCCAGCAGCCTGACTGGTTACACAGATACGCAGTATTTT
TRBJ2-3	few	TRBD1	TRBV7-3	CASSPGRDRSTDTQYF	TGTGCCAGCAGCCCCGGCCGGGACAGAAGCACAGATACGCAGTATTTT
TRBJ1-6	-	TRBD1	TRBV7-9	CASSGGQYNSPLHF	TGTGCCAGCAGCGGGGGACAGTATAATTCACCCCTCCACTTT
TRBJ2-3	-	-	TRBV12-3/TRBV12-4	CASSRQEVRNTQYF	TGTGCCAGCAGTCGACAAGAAGTCAGGAATACGCAGTATTTT
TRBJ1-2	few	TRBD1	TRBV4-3	CASSRAQGDYGYTF	TGCGCCAGCAGCCGAGCACAGGGGGACTATGGCTACACCTTC
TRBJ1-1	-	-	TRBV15	CATSRVGRAEAFF	TGTGCCACCAGCAGAGTGGGGAGAGCTGAAGCTTTCTTT
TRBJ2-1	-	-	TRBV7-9	CASSLLGTNEQFF	TGTGCCAGCAGTCTACTGGGGACCAATGAGCAGTTCTTC
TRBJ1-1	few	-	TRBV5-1	CASSWGGTNTEAFF	TGCGCCAGCAGCTGGGGGGGGACGAACACTGAAGCTTTCTTT
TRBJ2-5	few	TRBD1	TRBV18	CASSVGTEETQYF	TGTGCCAGCTCAGTGGGGACAGAAGAGACCCAGTACTTC
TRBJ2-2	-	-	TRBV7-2	CASTPQGPGELFF	TGTGCCAGCACTCCTCAGGGGCCCGGGGAGCTGTTTTTT
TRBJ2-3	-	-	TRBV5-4	CATDRGQADTQYF	TGTGCGACCGATCGGGGTCAGGCGGATACGCAGTATTTT
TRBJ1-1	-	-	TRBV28	CASIDRGKNTEAFF	TGTGCCAGCATCGACCGGGGGAAGAACACTGAAGCTTTCTTT
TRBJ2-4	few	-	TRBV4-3	CASSQDVGEENIQYF	TGCGCCAGCAGCCAAGATGTCGGAGAAGAAAACATTCAGTACTTC
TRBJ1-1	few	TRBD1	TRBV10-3	CAISLDREGTEAFF	TGTGCCATCAGCCTAGACAGGGAGGGAACTGAAGCTTTCTTT
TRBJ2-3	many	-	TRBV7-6	CASSLDRDFPDTQYF	TGTGCCAGCAGCTTAGACAGGGACTTTCCAGATACGCAGTATTTT